These 11 T cell receptor beta chains were sequenced from one sample in a study of blood T cell repertoires in COVID-19. TCRdb keeps only in-frame clones here, not all; method: immunoSEQ multiplex PCR. This sample has 150,000 to 190,000 clones; 76% occur once, and the top ten carry roughly 3.6%. The material sequenced was peripheral blood. The receptor source for this set is an elderly woman with acute or convalescent COVID-19.

The chain joins TRBV27 to TRBJ2-7; D is perhaps TRBD1 (8 bases). The CDR3 length is 19 residues. Trimming cost V 0 bases and J 3 bases, with 24 bases left between them. The V gene's germline CDR1 is MNHEY and CDR2 SMNVEV (reference sequence). The CDR3 reads CASSLSDRARTRSYYEQYF. CDR3 sequence (DNA): TGTGCCAGCAGTTTATCGGACAGGGCTAGGACTAGAAGCTACTACGAGCAGTACTTC.

This chain uses TRBV18 with TRBJ1-5; the D is unclear. Between the trimmed V and J ends, which lost 6 bases and 6 bases, there was a span of 21 bases. The CDR3 is made up of 16 amino acids. Germline V CDR1 and CDR2: KGHSH, LQKENI. In DNA form, the CDR3 reads TGTGCCAGCTCCCCCCTGGGAGGGTTAATAGGTCAGCCCCAGCATTTT. It encodes CASSPLGGLIGQPQHF. Based on the CDR3 plus reference TRBV18 and TRBJ1-5, the full variable domain is NAGVMQNPRHLVRRRGQEARLRCSPMKGHSHVYWYRQLPEEGLKFMVYLQKENIIDESGMPKERFSAEFPKEGPSILRIQQVVRGDSAAYFCASSPLGGLIGQPQHFGDGTRLSIL.

This chain joins TRBV2 and TRBJ1-2; D uncertain. The CDR3 loop spans 12 amino acids. CDR1 SNHLY and CDR2 FYNNEI come from the germline V gene. The germline V and J ends were trimmed by 6 bases and 8 bases, with 13 bases remaining between them. CDR3 sequence: CASSQPAVGYTF. In nucleotides, the CDR3 is TGTGCCAGCAGCCAACCGGCGGTCGGCTACACCTTC.

V usage is TRBV29-1 and J usage is TRBJ1-2; D unresolved. The germline V and J ends were trimmed by 2 bases and 7 bases, with 11 bases remaining between them. Germline V gene data show CDR1 as SQVTM and CDR2 as ANQGSEA. The CDR3 consists of 12 residues. In DNA form, the CDR3 reads TGCAGCGTTGAATCCGAATCTAGTGGCTACACCTTC. It translates to CSVESESSGYTF.

This chain connects TRBV3-1 (or the pseudogene TRBV3-2) to TRBJ2-1, with TRBD2 identical over 7 bases. Germline-derived CDR1 and CDR2 are LGHDT and YNNKEL (reference sequence). Trimming took 4 bases from V and 8 from J; bases not matched to a gene: 8. The CDR3 is made up of 14 amino acids. This CDR3 is CASSRGGGRDEQFF. The DNA for the CDR3 is TGTGCCAGCAGCCGGGGCGGGGGTAGGGATGAGCAGTTCTTC.

The rearrangement links TRBV7-8 to TRBJ1-1; D is unclear. Germline V CDR1 and CDR2: SGHVS, FQNEAQ. V shed 5 bases and J shed 1 base, with 8 bases lying between them. The CDR3 covers 13 residues. CDR3 residues: CASSISENTEAFF. DNA of the CDR3: TGTGCCAGCAGCATCAGTGAGAACACTGAAGCTTTCTTT. Full variable domain (rest looked up from reference TRBV7-8 and TRBJ1-1): GAGVSQSPRYKVAKRGQDVALRCDPISGHVSLFWYQQALGQGPEFLTYFQNEAQLDKSGLPSDRFFAERPEGSVSTLKIQRTQQEDSAVYLCASSISENTEAFFGQGTRLTVV.

This sequence joins TRBV7-9 and TRBJ2-3; D is possibly TRBD1 (5 bases). Germline CDR1 reads SEHNR; CDR2 reads FQNEAQ (reference sequence). Trimming stripped 5 bases from V and 6 bases from J, with 12 bases between. CDR3 length: 13 residues. The CDR3 DNA reads as TGTGCCAGCAGCCCCGGCAGGGTGGATACGCAGTATTTT. Amino acids: CASSPGRVDTQYF. Based on the CDR3 plus reference TRBV7-9 and TRBJ2-3, the full variable domain is DTGVSQNPRHKITKRGQNVTFRCDPISEHNRLYWYRQTLGQGPEFLTYFQNEAQLEKSRLLSDRFSAERPKGSFSTLEIQRTEQGDSAMYLCASSPGRVDTQYFGPGTRLTVL.

The rearrangement joins TRBV29-1 to TRBJ1-4; D not resolved. Per the germline V gene, CDR1 is SQVTM and CDR2 is ANQGSEA. The CDR3 has 13 residues. V was pared by 3 bases and J by 4 bases, with 9 bases between. CDR3 amino acids: CSVEPEDNEKLFF. The CDR3 region has the DNA TGCAGCGTTGAGCCAGAAGATAATGAAAAACTGTTTTTT.

The chain uses TRBV7-2 and TRBJ2-1, with TRBD1 matching over 10 bases. CDR1 and CDR2 (germline): SGHTA, FQGNSA. This CDR3 is built from 15 residues. The V and J ends lost 4 bases and 7 bases, in that order; junction bases with no gene match: 7. CDR3 DNA: TGTGCCAGCAGCTCACAGGGGACAGGGGTGAATGAGCAGTTCTTC. Encoded protein: CASSSQGTGVNEQFF.

This clone was observed a handful of times. The chain has TRBV4-3 and TRBJ2-1; perhaps TRBD2 as D (6 bases). This CDR3 is 16 amino acids long. CDR1 LGHNA and CDR2 YSLEER come from the germline V gene. V was pared by 4 bases and J by 2 bases, with 15 bases between. The CDR3 DNA reads as TGCGCCAGCAGCCGAGGTAGTAGCGGAGCCTACAATGAGCAGTTCTTC. This translates into CASSRGSSGAYNEQFF.

This chain links TRBV6-5 with TRBJ1-2; 12 nucleotides match TRBD1. Unmatched junction bases numbered 10, after V lost 6 bases and J lost 8 bases. The CDR3 sequence is 15 residues long. CDR1 is MNHEY and CDR2 is SVGAGI in the germline V gene. This CDR3 is CASRATGTGGAGYTF. In DNA, the CDR3 is TGTGCCAGCAGGGCCACCGGGACAGGGGGCGCCGGCTACACCTTC.